This note documents a single TCR beta chain sequence. There are many counts of this clone. What this receptor recognizes is not known. The sample holds no much larger clone one base away, and base qualities are not on file. TCRbeta CDR3 regions were amplified from genomic DNA by means of the immunoSEQ Assay, a bias-controlled multiplex PCR. As for the authors' bioinformatics: Within the assay, amplification of reference gene primers was used to estimate how many nucleated cells each sample contained. Sequence reads were collapsed and filtered to measure the absolute abundance of every unique TCRbeta CDR3 rearrangement. For each sample, productive Simpson clonality was calculated as the square root of Simpson's diversity index across productive rearrangements. Imported from immuneACCESS, the table was reduced by TCRdb to in-frame sequences with V and J called. These copies leave out some clones; in studies compared against another copy, an unresolved V gene accounts for under half, and the cause of the remainder is not known. D and trimming were read from the DNA, whereas the V and J calls and clone size are those reported in that table. The sample table lists 200,000 or so clones, 65% to 90% of them with a count of one. The ten largest clones represent 3% to 4% of the sample.

The sample is drawn from a study of blood T cell repertoires in COVID-19 (dated by TCRdb to between 2020 and 2021). As for the study more broadly: Samples covering the acute and convalescent phases of COVID-19 were provided by collaborators in the United States, Italy and Spain. Where available, HLA class I and class II types were taken from metadata supplied by the sample provider and were not determined by assay-based typing. The material from the prospective study consisted of cDNA or gDNA derived from T cells, B-cell-depleted T cells, or PBMCs. A freely available public database, intended as a resource for researchers studying the immune response to SARS-CoV-2, is where the repertoires were released. A de-identified subject ID, COVID-19 status, age in years and sex were almost always included in the sample metadata. Subjects who had been exposed to COVID-19, were actively infected with it, or had recovered from it provided the deeply sampled blood TCRbeta repertoires that made up the dataset. Samples came from the ongoing ImmuneRACE study (first 160 participants) plus 1,254 subjects from 6 global collaborators.

Here V drops 4 bases and J drops 4 bases, and the junction holds 3 bases not matched to any gene. The CDR3 has 13 amino acids, counting the end cysteine and phenylalanine. The only DNA kept is the CDR3, 39 bases in frame from the first base. The germline V gene (reference sequence) sets CDR1 to SGHKS and CDR2 to YYEKEE. Overall study results and their limits: The quantity of clinical and demographic metadata differed by source and by participant and was supplied without curation.

Participants in the prospective study were aged 18 to 89 years, lived in 20 to 30 United States geographic areas, and enrolled through a virtual design. Cohort assignment in the prospective study relied on participant-reported clinical history from a screening survey and a study questionnaire. In the prospective study, mobile phlebotomists collected whole blood, serum and a nasopharyngeal or oropharyngeal swab from each participant. Participants in the prospective study had the option to provide additional blood draws and questionnaires over an approximately 2-month period. Blood samples from the prospective study were shipped frozen or at room temperature prior to DNA extraction.

Input material: PBMCs or T cells enriched from blood (not recorded which). This receptor was obtained from a woman aged 40 to 50 with acute COVID-19. The rearranged segments are TRBV5-5 and TRBJ2-7; the junction holds 9 bases that match TRBD1. The CDR3 corresponds to CASSTGQGYEQYF. The nucleotide sequence reads TGTGCCAGCAGCACTGGACAGGGGTACGAGCAGTACTTC.